In this sample, the clone carrying this T cell receptor (beta chain) turned up many times. The germline V gene has CDR1 SGHTA and CDR2 FQGNSA. This CDR3 is built from 15 residues. Trimming pared 2 bases from V and 2 bases from J, leaving 10 bases between. This entry belongs to a study of T cells in Graves' hyperthyroidism and ophthalmopathy. Template material for amplifying TCR beta CDR3 regions consisted of RNA transcripts. HTBI primers were the set used in a first-round RT-PCR of the TCR CDR3. Each CDR3 protein gets one entry after TCRdb re-called the multiplex PCR reads with MiXCR. The data show about 420,000 distinct CDR3 sequences, with 15% to 19% seen just once and approximately 7.5% held by the top ten.

This clonotype was obtained from a woman younger than 30 with Graves' hyperthyroidism. The chain has TRBV7-2 and TRBJ1-5, with unresolved D. What was sequenced was blood. The CDR3 region is CASSLRSDGNQPQHF. CDR3 coding DNA: TGTGCCAGCAGCTTACGATCCGACGGCAATCAGCCCCAGCATTTT.